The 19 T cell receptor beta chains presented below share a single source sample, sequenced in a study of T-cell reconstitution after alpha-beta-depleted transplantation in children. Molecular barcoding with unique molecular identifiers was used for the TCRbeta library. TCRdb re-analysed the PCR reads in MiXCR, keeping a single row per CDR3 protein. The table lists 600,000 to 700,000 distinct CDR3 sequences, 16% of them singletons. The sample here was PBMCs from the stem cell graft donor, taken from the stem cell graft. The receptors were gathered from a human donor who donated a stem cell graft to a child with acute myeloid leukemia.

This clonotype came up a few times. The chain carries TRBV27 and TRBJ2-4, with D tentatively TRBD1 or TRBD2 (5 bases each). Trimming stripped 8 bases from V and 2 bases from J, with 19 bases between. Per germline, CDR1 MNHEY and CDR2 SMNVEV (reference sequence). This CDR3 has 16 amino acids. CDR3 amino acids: CASDNPTGTPKNIQYF. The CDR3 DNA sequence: TGTGCCAGCGACAATCCCACGGGGACCCCCAAAAACATTCAGTACTTC.

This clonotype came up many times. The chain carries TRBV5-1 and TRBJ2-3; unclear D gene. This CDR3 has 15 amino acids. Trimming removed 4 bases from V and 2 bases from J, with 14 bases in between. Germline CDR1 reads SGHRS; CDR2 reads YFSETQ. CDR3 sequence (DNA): TGCGCCAGCAGCGTCGACGGGCCCCCCACAGATACGCAGTATTTT. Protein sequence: CASSVDGPPTDTQYF. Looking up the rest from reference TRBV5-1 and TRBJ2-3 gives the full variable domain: KAGVTQTPRYLIKTRGQQVTLSCSPISGHRSVSWYQQTPGQGLQFLFEYFSETQRNKGNFPGRFSGRQFSNSRSEMNVSTLELGDSALYLCASSVDGPPTDTQYFGPGTRLTVL.

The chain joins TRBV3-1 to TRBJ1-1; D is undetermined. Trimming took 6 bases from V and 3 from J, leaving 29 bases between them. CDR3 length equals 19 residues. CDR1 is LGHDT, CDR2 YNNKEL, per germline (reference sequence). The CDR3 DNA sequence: TGTGCCAGCAGTTTAGAGGGCAGGATGAGGGCTGTGAGGTACACTGAAGCTTTCTTT. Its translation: CASSLEGRMRAVRYTEAFF. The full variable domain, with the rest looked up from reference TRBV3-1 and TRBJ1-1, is DTAVSQTPKYLVTQMGNDKSIKCEQNLGHDTMYWYKQDSKKFLKIMFSYNNKELIINETVPNRFSPKSPDKAHLNLHINSLELGDSAVYFCASSLEGRMRAVRYTEAFFGQGTRLTVV.

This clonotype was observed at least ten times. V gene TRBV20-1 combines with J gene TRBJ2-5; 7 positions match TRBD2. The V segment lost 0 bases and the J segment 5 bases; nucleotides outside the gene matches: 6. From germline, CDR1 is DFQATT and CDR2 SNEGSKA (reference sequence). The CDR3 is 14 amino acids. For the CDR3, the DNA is TGCAGTGCTAGAGATGGAGCGGGGCCGGAGACCCAGTACTTC. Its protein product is CSARDGAGPETQYF.

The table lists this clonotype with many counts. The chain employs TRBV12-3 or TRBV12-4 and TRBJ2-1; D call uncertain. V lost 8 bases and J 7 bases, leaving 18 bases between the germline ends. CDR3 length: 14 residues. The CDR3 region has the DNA TGTGCCAGCCTTACTCGGGCTGGGTGGAATGAGCAGTTCTTC. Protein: CASLTRAGWNEQFF.

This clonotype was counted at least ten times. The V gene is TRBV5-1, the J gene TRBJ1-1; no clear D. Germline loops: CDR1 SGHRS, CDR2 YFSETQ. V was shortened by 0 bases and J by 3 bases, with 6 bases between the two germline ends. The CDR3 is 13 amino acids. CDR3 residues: CASSLDWDTEAFF. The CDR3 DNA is TGCGCCAGCAGCTTGGACTGGGACACTGAAGCTTTCTTT.

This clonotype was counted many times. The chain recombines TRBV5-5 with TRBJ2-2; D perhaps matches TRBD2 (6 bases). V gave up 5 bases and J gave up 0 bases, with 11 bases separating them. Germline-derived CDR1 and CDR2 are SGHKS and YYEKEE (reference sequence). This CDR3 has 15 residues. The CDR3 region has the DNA TGTGCCAGCAGGAGGGAGGACGCGAACACCGGGGAGCTGTTTTTT. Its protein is CASRREDANTGELFF.

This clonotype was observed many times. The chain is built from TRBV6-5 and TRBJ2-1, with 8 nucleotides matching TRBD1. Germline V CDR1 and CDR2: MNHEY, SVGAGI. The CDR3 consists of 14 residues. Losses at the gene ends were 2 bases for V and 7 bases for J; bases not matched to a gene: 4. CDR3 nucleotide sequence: TGTGCCAGCAGTTACCAGGGGGCGAGGAATGAGCAGTTCTTC. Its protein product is CASSYQGARNEQFF.

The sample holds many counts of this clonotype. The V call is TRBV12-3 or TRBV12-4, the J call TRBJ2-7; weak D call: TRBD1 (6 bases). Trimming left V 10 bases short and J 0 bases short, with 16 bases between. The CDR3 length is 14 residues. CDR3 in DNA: TGTGCCACCCAAGAAACAGGGATCTCCTACGAGCAGTACTTC. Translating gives CATQETGISYEQYF.

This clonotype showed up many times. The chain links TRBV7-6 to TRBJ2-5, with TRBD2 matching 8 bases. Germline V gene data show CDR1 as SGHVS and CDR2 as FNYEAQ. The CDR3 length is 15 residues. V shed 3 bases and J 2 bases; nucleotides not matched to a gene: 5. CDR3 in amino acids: CASSFRTSRQETQYF. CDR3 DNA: TGTGCCAGCAGCTTTAGGACTAGCCGACAAGAGACCCAGTACTTC. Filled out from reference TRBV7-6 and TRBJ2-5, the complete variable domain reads GAGVSQSPRYKVTKRGQDVALRCDPISGHVSLYWYRQALGQGPEFLTYFNYEAQQDKSGLPNDRFSAERPEGSISTLTIQRTEQRDSAMYRCASSFRTSRQETQYFGPGTRLLVL.

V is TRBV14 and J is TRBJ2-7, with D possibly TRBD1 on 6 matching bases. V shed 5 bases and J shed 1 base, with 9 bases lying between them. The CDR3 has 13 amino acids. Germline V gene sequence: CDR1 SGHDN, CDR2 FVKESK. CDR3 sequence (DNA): TGTGCCAGCAGCTTCGACAGGTCCTACGAGCAGTACGTC. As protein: CASSFDRSYEQYV.

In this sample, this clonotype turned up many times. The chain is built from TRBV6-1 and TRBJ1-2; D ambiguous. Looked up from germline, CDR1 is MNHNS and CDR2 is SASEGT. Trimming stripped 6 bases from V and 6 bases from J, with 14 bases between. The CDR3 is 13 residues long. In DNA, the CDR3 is TGTGCCAGCAGGCTGACCGCGGGAGATGGCTACACCTTC. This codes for CASRLTAGDGYTF.

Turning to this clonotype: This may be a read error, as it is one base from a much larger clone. The CDR3 DNA is TGTGCCAGCAGCCGGGGGCCCTCTGAAGGGTACGAGCAGTACTTC. It encodes CASSRGPSEGYEQYF. V is TRBV5-5 and J is TRBJ2-7, with D perhaps TRBD1 or TRBD2 (6 bases each). CDR3 length: 15 residues. Between the trimmed V and J ends, which lost 4 bases and 4 bases, there was a span of 18 bases. Germline values: CDR1 SGHKS, CDR2 YYEKEE (reference sequence).

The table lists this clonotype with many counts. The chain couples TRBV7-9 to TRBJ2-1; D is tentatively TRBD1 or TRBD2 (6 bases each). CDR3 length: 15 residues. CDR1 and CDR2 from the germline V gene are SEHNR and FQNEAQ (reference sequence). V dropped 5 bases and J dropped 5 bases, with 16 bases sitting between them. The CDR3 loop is CASSVSRGVHNEQFF. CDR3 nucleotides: TGTGCCAGCAGCGTTTCAAGGGGGGTTCACAATGAGCAGTTCTTC.

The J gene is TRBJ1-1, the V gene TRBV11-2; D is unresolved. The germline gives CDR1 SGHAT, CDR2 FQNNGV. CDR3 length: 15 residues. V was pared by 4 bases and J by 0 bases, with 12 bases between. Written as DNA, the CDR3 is TGTGCCAGCAGCTCAAGAGCCGGTATGAACACTGAAGCTTTCTTT. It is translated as CASSSRAGMNTEAFF.

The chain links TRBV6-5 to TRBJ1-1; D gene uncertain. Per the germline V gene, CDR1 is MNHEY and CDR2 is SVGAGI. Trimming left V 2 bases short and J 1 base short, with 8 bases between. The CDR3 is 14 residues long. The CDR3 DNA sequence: TGTGCCAGCAGTTACAACAGCCAGAACACTGAAGCTTTCTTT. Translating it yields CASSYNSQNTEAFF.

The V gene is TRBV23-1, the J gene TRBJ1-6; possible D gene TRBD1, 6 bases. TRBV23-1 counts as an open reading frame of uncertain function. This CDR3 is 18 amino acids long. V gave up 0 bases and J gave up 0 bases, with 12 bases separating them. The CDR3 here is CASSQSGGPSSYNSPLHF. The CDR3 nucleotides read TGCGCCAGCAGTCAATCGGGGGGCCCAAGCTCCTATAATTCACCCCTCCACTTT.

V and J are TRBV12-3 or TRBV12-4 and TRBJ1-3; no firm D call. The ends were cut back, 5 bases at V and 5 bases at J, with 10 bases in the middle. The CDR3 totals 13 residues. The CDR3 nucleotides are TGTGCCAGCAGTCCCGGGCCCCGAAACACCATATATTTT. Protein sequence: CASSPGPRNTIYF.

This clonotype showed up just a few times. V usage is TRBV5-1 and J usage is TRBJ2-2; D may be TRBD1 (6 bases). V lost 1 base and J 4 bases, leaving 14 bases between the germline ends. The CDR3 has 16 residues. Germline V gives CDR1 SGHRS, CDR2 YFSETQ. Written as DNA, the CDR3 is TGCGCCAGCAGCTTGTCCGACAGGTCTCTCACCGGGGAGCTGTTTTTT. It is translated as CASSLSDRSLTGELFF.